This TCR beta chain is from a study of T cell repertoires in cytomegalovirus infection. As for the study in general: TCR beta signatures that were public indicated CMV infection and matching HLA type.

Using its own MiXCR run on the reads, TCRdb lists one record per CDR3 protein. The sample has some 680,000 distinct CDR3 sequences, 35% to 40% seen once. Whole-study findings and limits: In two of eight donors, the top clonotype was HLA-C-restricted CMV-specific. The cumulative frequency of public TCR beta families distinguished individuals who carried CMV together with the relevant HLA.

This clonotype was picked up a small number of times. What it recognizes is unknown. The sample consisted of PBMCs. The TCR comes from a human donor in good health (CMV status not recorded). Some clones in this sample may be carry-over from other donors' samples.

CDR3 amino acids: CASSIRSGNQPYEQYF. In DNA, the CDR3 is TGTGCCAGTAGTATTCGATCAGGGAACCAGCCCTACGAGCAGTACTTC. V is TRBV19 and J is TRBJ2-7; the D gene is possibly TRBD1 (5 bases). The V and J ends lost 3 bases and 2 bases respectively, with 17 bases between them. Germline CDR1 reads LNHDA; CDR2 reads SQIVND (reference sequence). CDR3 length equals 16 residues.